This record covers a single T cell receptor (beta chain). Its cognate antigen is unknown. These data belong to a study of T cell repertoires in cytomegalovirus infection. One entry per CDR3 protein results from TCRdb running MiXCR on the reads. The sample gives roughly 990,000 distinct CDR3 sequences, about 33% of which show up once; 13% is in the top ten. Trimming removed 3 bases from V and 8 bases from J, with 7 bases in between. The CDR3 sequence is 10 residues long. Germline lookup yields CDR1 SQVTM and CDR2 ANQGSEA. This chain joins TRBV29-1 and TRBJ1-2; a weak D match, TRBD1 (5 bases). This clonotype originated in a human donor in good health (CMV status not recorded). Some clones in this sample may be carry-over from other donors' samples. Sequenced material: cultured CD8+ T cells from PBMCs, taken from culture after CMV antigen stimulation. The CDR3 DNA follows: TGCAGCGTTGACGGGGACGGCTACACCTTC. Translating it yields CSVDGDGYTF. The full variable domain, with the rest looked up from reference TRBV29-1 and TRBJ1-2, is SAVISQKPSRDICQRGTSLTIQCQVDSQVTMMFWYRQQPGQSLTLIATANQGSEATYESGFVIDKFPISRPNLTFSTLTVSNMSPEDSSIYLCSVDGDGYTFGSGTRLTVV.